The 30 T cell receptor beta chains in this list originate from one sample, sequenced in a study of blood T cell repertoires in COVID-19 (dated by TCRdb to 2018 to 2021). The library was built by means of the immunoSEQ multiplex PCR assay. TCRdb took over this immuneACCESS table, retaining in-frame rearrangements with V and J assigned. Such tables are incomplete; in checked studies, under half of the missing clones stem from an unresolved V gene, and the remainder is unexplained. This sample has just over 85,000 clones in its table, and roughly nine tenths of those were observed once. The top ten clonotypes cover 8% to 9.5% of the sample. Material: peripheral blood. These receptors originate from a man aged 45-65 years with acute or convalescent COVID-19.

V usage is TRBV19 and J usage is TRBJ2-3, with 9 bases that match TRBD1. The CDR3 has 16 residues. Per the germline V gene, CDR1 is LNHDA and CDR2 is SQIVND (reference sequence). The ends lost 6 bases at V and 4 bases at J; junction bases unmatched: 11. The CDR3: CASRSLRDRVADTQYF. The CDR3 bases are TGTGCCAGTAGGAGCCTCCGGGACAGGGTAGCAGATACGCAGTATTTT.

The rearrangement joins TRBV19 to TRBJ1-1, with D unresolved. Per germline, CDR1 LNHDA and CDR2 SQIVND (reference sequence). Trimming took off 7 bases at V and 1 base at J, with 13 bases between the two ends. This CDR3 region has 14 residues. The CDR3 DNA reads TGTGCCAGTACATCAAGACAACCGAACACTGAAGCTTTCTTT. Translating it yields CASTSRQPNTEAFF.

This chain uses TRBV19 with TRBJ1-3, with D tentatively TRBD1 (6 bases). The V gene lost 9 bases and the J gene lost 0 bases, with 12 bases spanning the gap. The CDR3 consists of 14 residues. Germline V gene lookup returns CDR1 LNHDA and CDR2 SQIVND (reference sequence). The chain's CDR3 is CASSGQLSGNTIYF. Written as DNA, the CDR3 is TGTGCCAGCTCCGGACAGCTCTCTGGAAACACCATATATTTT.

The gene calls are TRBV4-1 and TRBJ1-6; D unresolved. V gave up 4 bases and J gave up 4 bases, with 17 bases separating them. The CDR3 runs 17 residues. Germline CDR1 and CDR2: MGHRA and YSYEKL. This CDR3 reads CASSPEHRSQYNSPLHF. CDR3 nucleotides: TGCGCCAGCAGCCCAGAACACCGTTCGCAATATAATTCACCCCTCCACTTT.

The chain is built from TRBV11-2 and TRBJ1-2; TRBD1 is a possible D gene (6 bases). The CDR3 length is 15 residues. Germline V gene lookup returns CDR1 SGHAT and CDR2 FQNNGV. Trimming removed 1 base from V and 4 bases from J, with 13 bases in between. The CDR3 DNA is TGTGCCAGCAGCTTAGGAGCAGGGGAGGGCTATGGCTACACCTTC. This encodes CASSLGAGEGYGYTF.

The chain employs TRBV28 and TRBJ2-5, with 7 bases lining up with TRBD1. The length of the CDR3 is 16 residues. Germline CDR1 is MDHEN and CDR2 is SYDVKM. J was trimmed by 4 bases and V by 8 bases; bases with no gene match: 16. The CDR3 is CASALGGRAFRETQYF. CDR3 bases: TGTGCCAGCGCCTTAGGGGGCAGGGCTTTCAGAGAGACCCAGTACTTC. Looking up the rest from reference TRBV28 and TRBJ2-5 gives the full variable domain: DVKVTQSSRYLVKRTGEKVFLECVQDMDHENMFWYRQDPGLGLRLIYFSYDVKMKEKGDIPEGYSVSREKKERFSLILESASTNQTSMYLCASALGGRAFRETQYFGPGTRLLVL.

CDR3 amino acids: CASSALPYYGYTF. The CDR3 DNA reads as TGTGCCAGCAGCGCCCTCCCTTACTATGGCTACACCTTC. The rearrangement links TRBV9 to TRBJ1-2; D remains ambiguous. Trimming cost V 3 bases and J 3 bases, with 9 bases left between them. In germline, CDR1 is SGDLS, CDR2 YYNGEE. The length of the CDR3 is 13 residues. The full variable domain, in which reference TRBV9 and TRBJ1-2 provide the parts outside the CDR3, is DSGVTQTPKHLITATGQRVTLRCSPRSGDLSVYWYQQSLDQGLQFLIQYYNGEERAKGNILERFSAQQFPDLHSELNLSSLELGDSALYFCASSALPYYGYTFGSGTRLTVV.

The chain recombines TRBV7-6 with TRBJ2-2, with 10 nucleotides matching TRBD2. The V gene's germline CDR1 is SGHVS and CDR2 FNYEAQ. With 1 base clipped from V and 4 bases from J, the junction kept 3 bases outside the gene matches. This CDR3 is 16 amino acids long. The CDR3 loop is CASSLGAGGPTGELFF. In DNA form, the CDR3 reads TGTGCCAGCAGCTTAGGAGCGGGGGGGCCCACCGGGGAGCTGTTTTTT.

The chain is built from TRBV28 and TRBJ2-3, with a possible D match to TRBD2 (6 bases). Trimming took 5 bases from V and 5 from J, leaving 11 bases between them. The germline V gene encodes CDR1 MDHEN and CDR2 SYDVKM. CDR3 size: 13 residues. Here the CDR3 DNA reads TGTGCCAGCAGTCCTCCGGGACTAGATACGCAGTATTTT. Its protein is CASSPPGLDTQYF.

This clone has a single count. J is TRBJ1-1 and V is TRBV9; D possibly corresponds to TRBD1 (5 bases). The V and J ends lost 0 bases and 5 bases respectively, with 14 bases between them. Germline CDR1 and CDR2: SGDLS and YYNGEE. The CDR3 is 15 residues long. Here the CDR3 reads CASSVGGSGGTEAFF. CDR3 coding DNA: TGTGCCAGCAGCGTAGGAGGGTCGGGGGGGACTGAAGCTTTCTTT.

The chain is built from TRBV5-4 and TRBJ1-2, with TRBD1 matching over 8 bases. The germline V gene has CDR1 SGHNT and CDR2 YYREEE (reference sequence). Germline trimming cut 0 bases from V and 2 bases from J; bases unmatched to any gene: 3. This CDR3 has 15 residues. Here the CDR3 reads CASSLGRQGNYGYTF. The CDR3 DNA sequence: TGTGCCAGCAGCTTGGGACGACAGGGGAACTATGGCTACACCTTC.

V gene TRBV6-5 combines with J gene TRBJ2-3; no reliable D call. V gave up 0 bases and J gave up 4 bases, with 11 bases separating them. The length of the CDR3 is 15 residues. Germline V lookup: CDR1 MNHEY, CDR2 SVGAGI. CDR3 amino acids: CASSYSGGSPDTQYF. For the CDR3, the DNA is TGTGCCAGCAGTTACTCAGGCGGATCACCAGATACGCAGTATTTT.

The gene calls are TRBV15 and TRBJ1-2; no firm D call. The CDR3 has 11 amino acids. From germline, CDR1 is LNHNV and CDR2 YYDKDF (reference sequence). V was clipped by 9 bases and J by 8 bases, with 13 bases between them. The CDR3 reads CATSGGVGYTF. In DNA, the CDR3 is TGTGCCACTTCGGGAGGAGTCGGCTACACCTTC.

The genes are TRBV25-1 and TRBJ2-5; 7 bases align to TRBD2. Germline loops: CDR1 MGHDK, CDR2 SYGVNS. CDR3 length equals 13 residues. The V segment lost 3 bases and the J segment 5 bases; nucleotides outside the gene matches: 3. The CDR3 coding sequence is TGTGCCAGCAGTGACGGGGGGAAGGAGACCCAGTACTTC. Translating it yields CASSDGGKETQYF.

This rearrangement joins TRBV5-4 to TRBJ2-1; 15 bases match TRBD2. Germline values: CDR1 SGHNT, CDR2 YYREEE (reference sequence). The CDR3 length is 14 residues. V shed 4 bases, J shed 11 bases, and the junction held 4 bases outside the gene matches. The DNA of the CDR3 is TGTGCCAGCAGCGATGGGACTAGCGGGAGGAAGCAGTTCTTC. Amino acid sequence: CASSDGTSGRKQFF.

V usage is TRBV6-5 and J usage is TRBJ1-2; TRBD1 agrees at 9 bases. J was trimmed by 5 bases and V by 7 bases; bases with no gene match: 8. The germline V gene encodes CDR1 MNHEY and CDR2 SVGAGI. The CDR3 is 14 residues long. The CDR3 DNA is TGTGCCAGCATTCCGACAGGGGGTCGGTATGGCTACACCTTC. Translating it yields CASIPTGGRYGYTF.

This sequence joins TRBV25-1 and TRBJ2-2, with D unresolved. Germline CDR1 MGHDK, CDR2 SYGVNS. Deletions cut 3 bases from V and 4 bases from J, with 9 bases between. This CDR3 is 14 amino acids long. The CDR3 DNA reads as TGTGCCAGCAGTGACCCTGGCGGCACCGGGGAGCTGTTTTTT. Translating gives CASSDPGGTGELFF.

This clone was picked up a small number of times. The rearrangement uses TRBV5-1 and TRBJ1-4, with 7 bases that match TRBD1. There are 15 residues in the CDR3. V dropped 3 bases and J dropped 5; count of bases not matched to a gene: 7. The V gene's germline CDR1 is SGHRS and CDR2 YFSETQ. CDR3 protein: CASSSSGTVNEKLFF. The CDR3 DNA reads TGCGCCAGCAGCTCTAGCGGGACAGTCAATGAAAAACTGTTTTTT.

The chain uses TRBV28 and TRBJ1-2, with D tentatively TRBD1 (5 bases). The germline V gene encodes CDR1 MDHEN and CDR2 SYDVKM. The V and J ends lost 2 bases and 5 bases respectively, with 15 bases between them. This CDR3 is 15 amino acids long. The CDR3 spells CASSLSPTRTYGYTF. The CDR3 region has the DNA TGTGCCAGCAGTTTAAGCCCAACCCGGACATATGGCTACACCTTC.

This chain connects TRBV2 to TRBJ1-6, with D tentatively TRBD1 (5 bases). This CDR3 is 15 amino acids long. Looked up from germline, CDR1 is SNHLY and CDR2 is FYNNEI. Trimming shortened V by 6 bases and J by 6 bases, and 15 bases separated the two germline ends. CDR3 nucleotides: TGTGCCAGCAGAGCCCAGGGAAGGTTTAATTCACCCCTCCACTTT. It is translated as CASRAQGRFNSPLHF. Complete variable domain (other parts from reference TRBV2 and TRBJ1-6): EPEVTQTPSHQVTQMGQEVILRCVPISNHLYFYWYRQILGQKVEFLVSFYNNEISEKSEIFDDQFSVERPDGSNFTLKIRSTKLEDSAMYFCASRAQGRFNSPLHFGNGTRLTVT.

The rearrangement uses TRBV7-2 and TRBJ2-1; the match to TRBD2 covers 9 bases. The CDR3 sequence is 16 residues long. V gave up 5 bases and J gave up 2 bases; unmatched junction bases: 7. Germline CDR1 and CDR2: SGHTA and FQGNSA. Here the CDR3 DNA reads TGTGCCAGCAGCCTCCAGGTAGCGGGGGCCTACAATGAGCAGTTCTTC. It is translated as CASSLQVAGAYNEQFF. Filled out from reference TRBV7-2 and TRBJ2-1, the complete variable domain reads GAGVSQSPSNKVTEKGKDVELRCDPISGHTALYWYRQSLGQGLEFLIYFQGNSAPDKSGLPSDRFSAERTGGSVSTLTIQRTQQEDSAVYLCASSLQVAGAYNEQFFGPGTRLTVL.

The chain is built from TRBV28 and TRBJ2-7; 9 bases fit TRBD1. Germline loops: CDR1 MDHEN, CDR2 SYDVKM. The CDR3 length is 13 residues. V shed 7 bases, J shed 11 bases, and the junction held 12 bases outside the gene matches. CDR3 amino acids: CASTTDRGQLEYF. CDR3 coding DNA: TGTGCCAGCACCACGGACAGGGGCCAACTGGAGTACTTC.

This chain links TRBV5-5 with TRBJ1-2; D might be TRBD1 (5 bases). CDR1 and CDR2 (germline): SGHKS, YYEKEE (reference sequence). The length of the CDR3 is 14 residues. V shed 1 base and J shed 3 bases, with 10 bases lying between them. The CDR3 here is CASSLSRVDYGYTF. The DNA for the CDR3 is TGTGCCAGCAGCTTGTCCAGGGTCGACTATGGCTACACCTTC.

The gene calls are TRBV30 and TRBJ1-2; D gene ambiguous. CDR1 GTSNPN and CDR2 SVGIG come from the germline V gene (reference sequence). The CDR3 is 15 amino acids. With 4 bases removed from V and 4 bases from J, the gap between germline ends came to 19 bases. The CDR3 coding sequence is TGTGCCTGGACTCGGTTTGGGTTAACGGGCTATGGCTACACCTTC. Translated, it gives CAWTRFGLTGYGYTF.

This clone was observed once. The chain couples TRBV19 to TRBJ2-1, with 10 bases lining up with TRBD1. J was trimmed by 5 bases and V by 2 bases; bases with no gene match: 12. In germline, CDR1 is LNHDA, CDR2 SQIVND (reference sequence). The length of the CDR3 is 18 residues. The CDR3 bases are TGTGCCAGTAGTATACTGGACAGGGGGGTTACTCGGAACAATGAGCAGTTCTTC. This translates into CASSILDRGVTRNNEQFF.

For this clone: A read error may produce the germline difference seen at one junction end. The chain combines TRBV6-5 with TRBJ1-1; D may be TRBD1 (6 bases). This CDR3 has 15 amino acids. Germline V gene lookup returns CDR1 MNHEY and CDR2 SVGAGI. In nucleotides, the CDR3 is TGTGCCAGCAGATCCTTGAGGGGGTCGAACGCTGAAGCTTTCTTT. Protein sequence: CASRSLRGSNAEAFF.

V usage is TRBV9 and J usage is TRBJ1-2; no clear D. Germline V gene lookup returns CDR1 SGDLS and CDR2 YYNGEE. V lost 0 bases, J lost 4 bases, and 10 bases lay in between. The CDR3 length is 14 residues. The CDR3 DNA sequence: TGTGCCAGCAGCGTAGCTTACTACACCTATGGCTACACCTTC. Encoded protein: CASSVAYYTYGYTF.

This clone came up once. V is TRBV5-4 and J is TRBJ2-7, with a tentative D call TRBD1 (6 bases). Germline V gives CDR1 SGHNT, CDR2 YYREEE (reference sequence). The V end lost 7 bases, the J end lost 1 base, and 9 bases lay between the germline ends. The CDR3 totals 12 residues. CDR3 DNA sequence: TGTGCCAGCGGCAGGGGATCCTACGAGCAGTACTTC. Residues: CASGRGSYEQYF.

This clone was detected only once. The chain joins TRBV10-3 to TRBJ2-5; the match to TRBD2 covers 7 bases. The trim removed 4 bases at V and 5 bases at J, leaving 13 bases unmatched. This CDR3 contains 16 residues. Germline V gene lookup returns CDR1 ENHRY and CDR2 SYGVKD. For the CDR3, the DNA is TGTGCCATCAGTGCCTCGGGGGGTCTAGTAAGGGAGACCCAGTACTTC. Protein product: CAISASGGLVRETQYF.

This chain's CDR3 is CASSIGRGKLFF. Here the CDR3 DNA reads TGTGCCAGTAGTATAGGGAGGGGAAAACTGTTTTTT. This chain links TRBV19 with TRBJ1-4; D may be TRBD1 (5 bases). Germline-derived CDR1 and CDR2 are LNHDA and SQIVND (reference sequence). Trimming pared 1 base from V and 10 bases from J, leaving 7 bases between. The CDR3 is 12 residues long.